The clone carrying this T cell receptor beta chain was counted only a few times. Its antigen is as yet unknown. The data were obtained in a study of T-cell reconstitution after alpha-beta-depleted transplantation in children. This CDR3 is built from 19 residues. V lost 6 bases and J 0 bases, leaving 24 bases between the germline ends. Germline V gene sequence: CDR1 SNHLY, CDR2 FYNNEI. Unique molecular identifiers featured in how the TCRbeta library was prepared. TCRdb reanalysed the PCR reads using MiXCR and keeps one entry per CDR3 protein. The sample records 500,000 or so distinct CDR3 sequences, more than 9.5% being singletons. Regarding the study as a whole: Reportedly, alpha-beta T cells present about two months post-transplant originated from several hundred expanded clones of graft origin. A year post-transplant, T-cell counts and diversity derived mostly from newly produced T cells.

The sequenced sample was PBMCs, mostly from graft donor cells, obtained 180 days after TCRalphabeta/CD19-depleted stem cell transplant. This TCR was recovered from a female patient under 10 years old who had a stem cell transplant for aplastic anemia, so the T cells may come from the graft donor. The genes are TRBV2 and TRBJ1-5; unclear D gene. DNA for the CDR3: TGTGCCAGCAGGGGCCAAGCCGCCGGGATTCCATATAGCAATCAGCCCCAGCATTTT. Translating it yields CASRGQAAGIPYSNQPQHF.